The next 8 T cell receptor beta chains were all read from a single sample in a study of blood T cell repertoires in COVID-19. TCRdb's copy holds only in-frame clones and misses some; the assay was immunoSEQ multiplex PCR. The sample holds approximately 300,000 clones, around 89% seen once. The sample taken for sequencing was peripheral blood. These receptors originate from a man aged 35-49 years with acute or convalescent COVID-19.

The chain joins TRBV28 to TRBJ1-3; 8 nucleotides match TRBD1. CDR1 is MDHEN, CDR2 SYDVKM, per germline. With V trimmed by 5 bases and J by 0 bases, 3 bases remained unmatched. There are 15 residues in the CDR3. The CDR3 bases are TGTGCCAGCAGTGGACAGGGTCTCTCTGGAAACACCATATATTTT. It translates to CASSGQGLSGNTIYF.

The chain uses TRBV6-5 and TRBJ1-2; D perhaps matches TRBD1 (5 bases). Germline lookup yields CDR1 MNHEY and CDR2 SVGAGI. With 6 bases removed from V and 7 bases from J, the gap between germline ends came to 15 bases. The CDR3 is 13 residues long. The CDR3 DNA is TGTGCCAGCAGAGCTTCAGGGCTCGGTGGCTACACCTTC. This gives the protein CASRASGLGGYTF.

In DNA, the CDR3 is TGTGCCATCAGTGAGTCGGACAGGGGTAGGAGAAACACCATATATTTT. Its translation: CAISESDRGRRNTIYF. V is TRBV10-3 and J is TRBJ1-3; 9 bases agree with TRBD1. The CDR3 loop spans 16 amino acids. V lost 0 bases to trimming and J lost 5 bases; unmatched junction nucleotides: 5. The germline gives CDR1 ENHRY, CDR2 SYGVKD.

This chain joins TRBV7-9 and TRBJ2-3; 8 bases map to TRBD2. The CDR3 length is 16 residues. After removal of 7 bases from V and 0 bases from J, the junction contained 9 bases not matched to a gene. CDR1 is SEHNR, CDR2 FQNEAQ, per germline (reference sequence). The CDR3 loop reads CASTSLGGESTDTQYF. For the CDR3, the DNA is TGTGCCAGCACCTCCCTCGGGGGGGAAAGCACAGATACGCAGTATTTT.

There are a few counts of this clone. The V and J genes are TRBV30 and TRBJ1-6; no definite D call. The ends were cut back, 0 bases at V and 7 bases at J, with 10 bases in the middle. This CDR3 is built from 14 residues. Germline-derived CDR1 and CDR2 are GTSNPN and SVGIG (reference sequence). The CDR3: CAWSVLIGNSPLHF. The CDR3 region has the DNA TGTGCCTGGAGTGTACTGATCGGGAATTCACCCCTCCACTTT. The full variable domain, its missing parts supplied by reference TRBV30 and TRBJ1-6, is SQTIHQWPATLVQPVGSPLSLECTVEGTSNPNLYWYRQAAGRGLQLLFYSVGIGQISSEVPQNLSASRPQDRQFILSSKKLLLSDSGFYLCAWSVLIGNSPLHFGNGTRLTVT.

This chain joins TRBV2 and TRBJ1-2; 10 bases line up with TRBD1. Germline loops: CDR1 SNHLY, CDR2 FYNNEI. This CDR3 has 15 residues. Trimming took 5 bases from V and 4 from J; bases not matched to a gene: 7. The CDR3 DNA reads TGTGCCAGCAGTTACGGGACAGGGGAACCCTATGGCTACACCTTC. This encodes CASSYGTGEPYGYTF.

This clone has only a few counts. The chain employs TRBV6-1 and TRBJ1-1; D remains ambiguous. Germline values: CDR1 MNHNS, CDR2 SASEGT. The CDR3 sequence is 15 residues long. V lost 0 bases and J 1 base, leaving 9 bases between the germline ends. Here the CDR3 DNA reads TGTGCCAGCAGTGAAGCGGTTCGGGGGAACACTGAAGCTTTCTTT. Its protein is CASSEAVRGNTEAFF.

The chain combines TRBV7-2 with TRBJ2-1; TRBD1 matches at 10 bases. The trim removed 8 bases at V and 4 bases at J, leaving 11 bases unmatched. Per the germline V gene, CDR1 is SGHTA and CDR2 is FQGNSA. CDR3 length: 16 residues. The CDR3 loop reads CASQLRPGQGYNEQFF. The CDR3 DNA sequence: TGTGCCAGCCAGCTTCGACCGGGACAGGGGTACAATGAGCAGTTCTTC.